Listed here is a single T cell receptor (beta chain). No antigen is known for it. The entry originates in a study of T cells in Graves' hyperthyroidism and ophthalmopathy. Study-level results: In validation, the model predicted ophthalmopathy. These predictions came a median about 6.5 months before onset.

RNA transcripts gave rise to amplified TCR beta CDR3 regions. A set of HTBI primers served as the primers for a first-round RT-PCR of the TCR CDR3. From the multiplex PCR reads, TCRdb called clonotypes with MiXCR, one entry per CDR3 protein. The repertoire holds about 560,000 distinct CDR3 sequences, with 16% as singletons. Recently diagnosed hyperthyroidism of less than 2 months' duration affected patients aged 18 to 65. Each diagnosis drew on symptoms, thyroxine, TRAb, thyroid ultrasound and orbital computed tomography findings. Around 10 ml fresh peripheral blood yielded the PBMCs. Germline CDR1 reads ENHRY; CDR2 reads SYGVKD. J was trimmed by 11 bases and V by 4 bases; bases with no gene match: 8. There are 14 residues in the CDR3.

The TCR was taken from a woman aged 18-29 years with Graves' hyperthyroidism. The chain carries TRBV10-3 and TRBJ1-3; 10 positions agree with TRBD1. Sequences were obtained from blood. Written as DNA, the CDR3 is TGTGCCATCAGTGCCCCGGGACAGGGGAACCCCATATATTTT. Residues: CAISAPGQGNPIYF.